These 7 T cell receptor beta chains were all obtained from the same sample, sequenced in a study of cytomegalovirus exposure and HLA in healthy donors. Assay: immunoSEQ multiplex PCR; the TCRdb copy retains only in-frame clones and omits some. The sample holds about 140,000 clones, just under 85% seen once. The sequencing sample was made of PBMCs. The receptor source for this set is a man aged 30 to 45 in good health and CMV-seropositive.

This chain joins TRBV15 and TRBJ2-7; TRBD1 aligns across 8 bases. CDR3 length: 14 amino acids. V was pared by 4 bases and J by 3 bases, with 5 bases of the junction left unmatched. Per germline, CDR1 LNHNV and CDR2 YYDKDF (reference sequence). The CDR3 reads CATSTLTGGYEQYF. CDR3 DNA sequence: TGTGCCACCAGCACTCTCACAGGGGGCTACGAGCAGTACTTC.

The chain recombines TRBV27 with TRBJ2-3; 7 bases line up with TRBD1. CDR1 MNHEY and CDR2 SMNVEV come from the germline V gene (reference sequence). This CDR3 contains 14 residues. Trimming removed 8 bases from V and 3 bases from J; junction bases left unmatched: 8. CDR3 in DNA: TGTGCCAGCCGCCGACAGGGACGGACAGATACGCAGTATTTT. Its translation is CASRRQGRTDTQYF.

V gene TRBV27 combines with J gene TRBJ2-1; the match to TRBD2 covers 12 bases. Germline CDR1 is MNHEY and CDR2 is SMNVEV (reference sequence). There are 16 residues in the CDR3. The ends lost 7 bases at V and 6 bases at J; junction bases unmatched: 10. CDR3 DNA sequence: TGTGCCAGCAAGCTAGCGGGAGGGCCCGTAAGCAATGAGCAGTTCTTC. It yields the protein CASKLAGGPVSNEQFF.

This chain joins TRBV5-1 and TRBJ1-1; 8 bases fit TRBD1. Germline assignment: CDR1 SGHRS and CDR2 YFSETQ. Trimming removed 1 base from V and 0 bases from J; junction bases left unmatched: 5. This CDR3 has 16 amino acids. CDR3 protein: CASSLQTGQVNTEAFF. The CDR3 region has the DNA TGCGCCAGCAGCTTGCAAACGGGACAGGTGAACACTGAAGCTTTCTTT. Full variable domain (remainder filled in from reference TRBV5-1 and TRBJ1-1): KAGVTQTPRYLIKTRGQQVTLSCSPISGHRSVSWYQQTPGQGLQFLFEYFSETQRNKGNFPGRFSGRQFSNSRSEMNVSTLELGDSALYLCASSLQTGQVNTEAFFGQGTRLTVV.

The chain is built from TRBV13 and TRBJ2-5, with a possible D match to TRBD2 (6 bases). The CDR3 runs 13 residues. Germline CDR1 reads PRHDT; CDR2 reads FYEKMQ (reference sequence). V was trimmed by 5 bases and J by 4 bases, leaving 11 bases between them. This chain's CDR3 is CASSPGLRETQYF. CDR3 bases: TGTGCCAGCAGCCCGGGACTTCGAGAGACCCAGTACTTC.

The chain uses TRBV2 and TRBJ2-7, with D unresolved. V was trimmed by 1 base and J by 6 bases, leaving 7 bases between them. This CDR3 has 12 residues. CDR1 is SNHLY, CDR2 FYNNEI, per germline. CDR3 sequence: CASSEVFREQYF. CDR3 DNA sequence: TGTGCCAGCAGTGAAGTTTTTCGCGAGCAGTACTTC.

The genes are TRBV5-8 and TRBJ1-3, with TRBD1 matching 8 bases. This CDR3 is 17 amino acids long. With V trimmed by 0 bases and J by 4 bases, 9 bases remained unmatched. CDR1 and CDR2 (germline): SGHTS, YDEGEE. The CDR3 spells CASSLGRQGATGNTIYF. The CDR3 DNA reads as TGTGCCAGCAGCTTGGGTCGGCAGGGGGCTACCGGAAACACCATATATTTT.